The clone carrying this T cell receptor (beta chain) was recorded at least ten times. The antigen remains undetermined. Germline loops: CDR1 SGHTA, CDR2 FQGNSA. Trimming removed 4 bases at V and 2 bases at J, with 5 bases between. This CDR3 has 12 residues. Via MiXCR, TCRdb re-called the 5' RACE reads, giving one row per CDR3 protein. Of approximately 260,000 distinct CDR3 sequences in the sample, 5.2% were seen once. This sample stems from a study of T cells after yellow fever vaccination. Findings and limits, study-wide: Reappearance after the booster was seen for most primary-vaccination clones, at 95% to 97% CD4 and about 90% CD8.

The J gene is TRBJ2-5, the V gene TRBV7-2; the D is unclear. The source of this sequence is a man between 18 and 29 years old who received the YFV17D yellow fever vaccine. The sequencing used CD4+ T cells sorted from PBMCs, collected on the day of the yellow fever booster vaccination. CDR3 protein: CASSYLQETQYF. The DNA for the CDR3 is TGTGCCAGCAGCTACCTTCAAGAGACCCAGTACTTC.